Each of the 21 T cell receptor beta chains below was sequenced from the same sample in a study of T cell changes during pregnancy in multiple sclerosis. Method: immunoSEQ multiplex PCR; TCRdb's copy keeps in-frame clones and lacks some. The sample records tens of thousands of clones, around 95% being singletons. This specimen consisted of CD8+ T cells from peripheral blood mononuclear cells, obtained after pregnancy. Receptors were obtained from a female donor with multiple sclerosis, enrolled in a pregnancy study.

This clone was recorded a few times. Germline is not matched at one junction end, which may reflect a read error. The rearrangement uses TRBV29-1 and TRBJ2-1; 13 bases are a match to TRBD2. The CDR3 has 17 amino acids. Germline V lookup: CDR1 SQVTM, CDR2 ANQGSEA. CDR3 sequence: CSAEVTGTSGIRNEQFF. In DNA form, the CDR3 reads TGCAGCGCTGAAGTCACCGGGACTAGCGGGATTCGCAATGAGCAGTTCTTC.

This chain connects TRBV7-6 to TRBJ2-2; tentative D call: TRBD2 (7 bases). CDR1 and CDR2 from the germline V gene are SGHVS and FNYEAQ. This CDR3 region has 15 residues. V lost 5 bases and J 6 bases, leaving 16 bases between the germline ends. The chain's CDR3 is CASSPTGGSSGELFF. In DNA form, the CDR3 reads TGTGCCAGCAGCCCCACGGGGGGCTCATCCGGGGAGCTGTTTTTT.

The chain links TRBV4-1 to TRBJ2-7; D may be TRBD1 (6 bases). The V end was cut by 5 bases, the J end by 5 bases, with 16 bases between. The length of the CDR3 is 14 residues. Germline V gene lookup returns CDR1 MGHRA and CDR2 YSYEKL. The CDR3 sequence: CASSIPGHRNEQYF. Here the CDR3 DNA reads TGCGCCAGCAGCATACCGGGACACCGCAACGAGCAGTACTTC.

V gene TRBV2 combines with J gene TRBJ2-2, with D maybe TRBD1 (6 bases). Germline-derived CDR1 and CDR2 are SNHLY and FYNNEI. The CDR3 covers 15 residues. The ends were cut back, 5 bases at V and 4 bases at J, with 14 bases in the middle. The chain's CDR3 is CASSLTGSGTGELFF. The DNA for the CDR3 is TGTGCCAGCAGTTTAACAGGGTCGGGCACCGGGGAGCTGTTTTTT.

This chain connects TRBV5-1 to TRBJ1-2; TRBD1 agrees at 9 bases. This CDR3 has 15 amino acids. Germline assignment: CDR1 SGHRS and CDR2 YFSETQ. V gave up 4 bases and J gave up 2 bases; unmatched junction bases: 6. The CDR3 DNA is TGCGCCAGCAGCGGGGGACAGGGAGGGAACTATGGCTACACCTTC. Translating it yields CASSGGQGGNYGYTF.

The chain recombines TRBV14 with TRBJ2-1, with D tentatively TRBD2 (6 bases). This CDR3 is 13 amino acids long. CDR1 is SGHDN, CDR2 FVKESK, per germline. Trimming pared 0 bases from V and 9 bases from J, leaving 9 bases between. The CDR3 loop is CASSQERGFEQFF. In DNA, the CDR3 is TGTGCCAGCAGCCAAGAACGGGGGTTTGAGCAGTTCTTC.

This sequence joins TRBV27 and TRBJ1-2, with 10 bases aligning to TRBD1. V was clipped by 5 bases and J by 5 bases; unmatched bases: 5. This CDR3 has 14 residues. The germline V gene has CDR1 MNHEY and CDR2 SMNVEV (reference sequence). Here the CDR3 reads CASSPPGQGYGYTF. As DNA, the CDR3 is TGTGCCAGCAGTCCCCCGGGACAGGGGTATGGCTACACCTTC.

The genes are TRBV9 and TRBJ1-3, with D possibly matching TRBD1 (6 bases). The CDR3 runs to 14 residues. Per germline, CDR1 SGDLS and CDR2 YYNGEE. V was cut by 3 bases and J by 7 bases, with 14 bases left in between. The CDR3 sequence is CASSERGLGNTIYF. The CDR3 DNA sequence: TGTGCCAGCAGCGAGAGGGGGTTAGGGAACACCATATATTTT.

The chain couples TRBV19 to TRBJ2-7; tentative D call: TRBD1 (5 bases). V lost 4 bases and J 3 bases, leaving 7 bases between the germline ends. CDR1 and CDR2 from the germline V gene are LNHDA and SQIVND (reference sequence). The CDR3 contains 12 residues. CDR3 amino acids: CASSRGSYEQYF. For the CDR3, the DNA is TGTGCCAGTAGTAGGGGCAGCTACGAGCAGTACTTC.

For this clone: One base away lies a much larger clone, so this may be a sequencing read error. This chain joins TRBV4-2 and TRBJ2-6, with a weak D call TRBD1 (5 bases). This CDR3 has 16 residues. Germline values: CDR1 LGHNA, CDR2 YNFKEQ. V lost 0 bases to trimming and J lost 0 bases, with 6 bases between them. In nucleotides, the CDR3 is TGTGCCAGCAGCCAAGATACAGGCTCTGGGGCCAACGTCCTGACTTTC. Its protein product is CASSQDTGSGANVLTF.

The CDR3 DNA is TGTGCCAGCAGCTTGAGAGGGTGGAGAATTTCACCCCTCCACTTT. Encoded protein: CASSLRGWRISPLHF. The V call is TRBV5-5, the J call TRBJ1-6, with D hard to call. The CDR3 runs 15 residues. Trimming removed 1 base from V and 9 bases from J, with 14 bases in between. CDR1 is SGHKS and CDR2 is YYEKEE in the germline V gene (reference sequence).

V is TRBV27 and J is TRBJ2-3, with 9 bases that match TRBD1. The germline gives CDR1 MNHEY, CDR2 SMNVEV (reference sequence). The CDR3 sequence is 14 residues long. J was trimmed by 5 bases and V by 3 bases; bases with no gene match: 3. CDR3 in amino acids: CASSFGTGRDTQYF. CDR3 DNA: TGTGCCAGCAGTTTCGGGACAGGGAGAGATACGCAGTATTTT.

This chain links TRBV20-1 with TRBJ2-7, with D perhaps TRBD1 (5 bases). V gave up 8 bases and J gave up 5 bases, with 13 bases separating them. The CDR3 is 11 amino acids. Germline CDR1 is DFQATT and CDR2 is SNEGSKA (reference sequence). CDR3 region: CSQGLLDEQYF. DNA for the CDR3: TGCAGTCAGGGTCTTCTGGACGAGCAGTACTTC.

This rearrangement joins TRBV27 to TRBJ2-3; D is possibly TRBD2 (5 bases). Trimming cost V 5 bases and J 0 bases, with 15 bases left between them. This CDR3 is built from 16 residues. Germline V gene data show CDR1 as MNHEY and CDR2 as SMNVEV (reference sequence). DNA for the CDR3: TGTGCCAGCAGTCCTGGAGGTGGTCCTAGCACAGATACGCAGTATTTT. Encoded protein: CASSPGGGPSTDTQYF.

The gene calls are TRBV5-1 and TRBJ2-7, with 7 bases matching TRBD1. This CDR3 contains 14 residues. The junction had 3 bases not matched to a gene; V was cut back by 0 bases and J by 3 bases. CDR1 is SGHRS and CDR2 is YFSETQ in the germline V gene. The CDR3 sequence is CASSLGGQFYEQYF. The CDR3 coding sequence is TGCGCCAGCAGCTTGGGGGGACAGTTCTACGAGCAGTACTTC. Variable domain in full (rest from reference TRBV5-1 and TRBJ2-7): KAGVTQTPRYLIKTRGQQVTLSCSPISGHRSVSWYQQTPGQGLQFLFEYFSETQRNKGNFPGRFSGRQFSNSRSEMNVSTLELGDSALYLCASSLGGQFYEQYFGPGTRLTVT.

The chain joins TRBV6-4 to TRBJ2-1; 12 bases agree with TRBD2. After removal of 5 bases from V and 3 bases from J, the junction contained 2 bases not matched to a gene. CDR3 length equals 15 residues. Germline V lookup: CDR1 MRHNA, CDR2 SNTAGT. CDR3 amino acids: CASSPTSGGYNEQFF. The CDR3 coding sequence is TGTGCCAGCAGTCCGACTAGCGGGGGCTACAATGAGCAGTTCTTC.

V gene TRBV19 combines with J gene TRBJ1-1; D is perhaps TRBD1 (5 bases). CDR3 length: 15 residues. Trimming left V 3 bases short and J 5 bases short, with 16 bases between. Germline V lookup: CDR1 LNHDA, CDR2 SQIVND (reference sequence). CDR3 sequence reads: CASSIPTPYRTEAFF. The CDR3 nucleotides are TGTGCCAGTAGTATTCCCACACCTTACAGGACTGAAGCTTTCTTT.

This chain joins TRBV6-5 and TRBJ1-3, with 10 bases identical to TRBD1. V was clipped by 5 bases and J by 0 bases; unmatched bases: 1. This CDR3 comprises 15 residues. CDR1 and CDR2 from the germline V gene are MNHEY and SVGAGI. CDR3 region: CASSRTGGSGNTIYF. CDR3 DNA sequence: TGTGCCAGCAGTCGGACAGGGGGCTCTGGAAACACCATATATTTT.

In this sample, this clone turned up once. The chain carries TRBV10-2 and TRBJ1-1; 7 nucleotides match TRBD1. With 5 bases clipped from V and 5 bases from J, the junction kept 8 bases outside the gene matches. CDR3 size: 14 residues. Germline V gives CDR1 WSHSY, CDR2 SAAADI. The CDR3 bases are TGCGCCAGCAGTTCCCCAGGGGGAAGAACTGAAGCTTTCTTT. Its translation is CASSSPGGRTEAFF.

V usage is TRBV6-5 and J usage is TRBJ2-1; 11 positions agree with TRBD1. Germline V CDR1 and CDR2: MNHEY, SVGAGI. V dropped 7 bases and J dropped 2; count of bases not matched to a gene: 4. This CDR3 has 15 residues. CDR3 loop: CASIPGQGAYNEQFF. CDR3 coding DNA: TGTGCCAGCATCCCGGGACAGGGGGCCTACAATGAGCAGTTCTTC.

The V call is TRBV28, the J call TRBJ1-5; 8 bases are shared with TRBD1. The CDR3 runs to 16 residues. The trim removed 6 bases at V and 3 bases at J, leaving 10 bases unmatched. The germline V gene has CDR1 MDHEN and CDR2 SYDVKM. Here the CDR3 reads CASSPPDRGNNQPQHF. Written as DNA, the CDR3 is TGTGCCAGCAGCCCACCCGACAGGGGCAACAATCAGCCCCAGCATTTT.